This T cell receptor beta chain was recorded in a study of human T cells and chemical hapten exposure. About the study: Diphenylcyclopropenone was applied weekly to patients' scalps across the approximately 24-week study. Alopecia areata, totalis or universalis affected patients who were mostly female.

Time point noted: pre-sensitization, week 0. Treatment denoted: therapeutic diphenylcyclopropenone sensitization with weekly scalp DPC. Unfractionated whole blood yielded the extracted total RNA. In TCRdb, the RACE reads were re-called with MiXCR into one record per CDR3 protein. The sample records 350,000 to 450,000 distinct CDR3 sequences, roughly 5% being singletons. The CDR3 is made up of 11 amino acids. CDR1 and CDR2 from the germline V gene are SQVTM and ANQGSEA. This clonotype was seen many times. The sequences come from whole blood, collected in connection with sensitization to the hapten diphenylcyclopropenone (DPC). This clonotype originated in a woman between 50 and 59 years old with alopecia areata. Some clones in this sample may be carry-over from other donors' samples. The genes are TRBV29-1 and TRBJ2-3; D might be TRBD1 or TRBD2, each matching 6 bases. The CDR3 here is CSGGQPDTQYF. The CDR3 coding sequence is TGCAGTGGGGGGCAGCCAGATACGCAGTATTTT.